Each of the 9 T cell receptor beta chains below was sequenced from the same sample in a study of blood T cell repertoires in COVID-19. TCRdb keeps only in-frame clones here, not all; method: immunoSEQ multiplex PCR. This sample has approximately 300,000 clones, with 85% to 95% found just once. The material sequenced was PBMCs or T cells enriched from blood (not recorded which). All receptors come from a woman in her 30s who had been exposed to COVID-19.

V is TRBV5-1 and J is TRBJ2-1, with 9 bases identical to TRBD2. From germline, CDR1 is SGHRS and CDR2 YFSETQ. Trimming cost V 0 bases and J 4 bases; bases outside gene matches: 5. The CDR3 length is 16 residues. The chain's CDR3 is CASSLDTSGLYNEQFF. In nucleotides, the CDR3 is TGCGCCAGCAGCTTGGATACTAGCGGGTTGTACAATGAGCAGTTCTTC. Drawing the rest from reference TRBV5-1 and TRBJ2-1, the complete variable domain is KAGVTQTPRYLIKTRGQQVTLSCSPISGHRSVSWYQQTPGQGLQFLFEYFSETQRNKGNFPGRFSGRQFSNSRSEMNVSTLELGDSALYLCASSLDTSGLYNEQFFGPGTRLTVL.

The V call is TRBV9, the J call TRBJ2-2, with 9 bases matching TRBD2. CDR3 length equals 14 residues. Unmatched junction bases numbered 3, after V lost 3 bases and J lost 6 bases. Germline-derived CDR1 and CDR2 are SGDLS and YYNGEE. This CDR3 is CASSAGLASGELFF. CDR3 bases: TGTGCCAGCAGCGCCGGACTAGCGTCCGGGGAGCTGTTTTTT.

Turning to this clone: In the same sample, other DNA sequences code for this CDR3. The V call is TRBV5-1, the J call TRBJ1-2; D is ambiguous. V lost 0 bases and J 4 bases, leaving 4 bases between the germline ends. This CDR3 region has 12 residues. Germline V gene lookup returns CDR1 SGHRS and CDR2 YFSETQ. Here the CDR3 reads CASSLDSYGYTF. In DNA form, the CDR3 reads TGCGCCAGCAGCTTGGATAGCTATGGCTACACCTTC.

The rearrangement uses TRBV6-5 and TRBJ1-4; perhaps TRBD1 as D (5 bases). This CDR3 contains 12 residues. The germline V gene encodes CDR1 MNHEY and CDR2 SVGAGI. The DNA for the CDR3 is TGTGTATCGGGGGAGATGGGAGAAAAACTGTTTTTT. It translates to CVSGEMGEKLFF.

V usage is TRBV19 and J usage is TRBJ2-3; 7 bases are shared with TRBD1. The germline V gene encodes CDR1 LNHDA and CDR2 SQIVND (reference sequence). The CDR3 runs 15 residues. With 3 bases clipped from V and 5 bases from J, the junction kept 8 bases outside the gene matches. The CDR3 here is CASSISRQGIDTQYF. Here the CDR3 DNA reads TGTGCCAGTAGTATTTCGAGACAGGGCATAGATACGCAGTATTTT.

This clone is classed as medium-sized. J is TRBJ2-7 and V is TRBV6-5, with D possibly TRBD1 on 6 matching bases. Trimming left V 7 bases short and J 2 bases short, with 15 bases between. The CDR3 covers 14 residues. The germline V gene encodes CDR1 MNHEY and CDR2 SVGAGI. The chain's CDR3 is CASKSWGPAYEQYF. CDR3 DNA sequence: TGTGCCAGCAAATCATGGGGGCCTGCCTACGAGCAGTACTTC.

The DNA of the CDR3 is TGTGCCAGCCGGGACAGGGGGTATACTAGCACAGATACGCAGTATTTT. The encoded protein is CASRDRGYTSTDTQYF. The chain combines TRBV19 with TRBJ2-3, with TRBD1 matching over 11 bases. This CDR3 region has 16 residues. Looked up from germline, CDR1 is LNHDA and CDR2 is SQIVND (reference sequence). Germline trimming cut 9 bases from V and 0 bases from J; bases unmatched to any gene: 8.

V gene TRBV12-1 combines with J gene TRBJ1-1; TRBD1, the table's D call, lacks a check against the DNA. TRBV12-1 is a recognized pseudogene. The CDR3 spans 12 residues. CDR3: CASSFRGHEAFF. DNA for the CDR3: TGTGCCAGCAGCTTTAGGGGACATGAAGCTTTCTTT.

V usage is TRBV7-9 and J usage is TRBJ2-2; 8 bases line up with TRBD2. The germline gives CDR1 SEHNR, CDR2 FQNEAQ (reference sequence). The CDR3 sequence is 18 residues long. V lost 5 bases to trimming and J lost 6 bases; unmatched junction nucleotides: 17. The chain's CDR3 is CASSPPSGGPLIAGELFF. CDR3 DNA: TGTGCCAGCAGCCCCCCGTCGGGGGGGCCATTGATAGCCGGGGAGCTGTTTTTT.